The sequence of this TCR beta chain was determined in a study of shared T cell receptors in the human thymus. Germline assignment: CDR1 MGHRA and CDR2 YSYEKL. The CDR3 covers 16 residues. Unmatched junction bases numbered 14, after V lost 7 bases and J lost 10 bases. The protocol was immunoSEQ multiplex PCR, while the TCRdb copy is restricted to in-frame clones and leaves out a portion. The sample contains hundreds of thousands of clones, roughly 88% of which appear only once. The sample was also reused in another study, on human thymus T cells. From that second work: In unrelated individuals, thymic repertoires overlapped highly, according to related research.

Input material: thymocytes. This clonotype originated in a boy under two years old with a congenital heart defect. The J gene is TRBJ2-5, the V gene TRBV4-1; 14 nucleotides line up with TRBD2. The CDR3 reads CASNSHGTSGSRDQYF. DNA for the CDR3: TGCGCCAGCAACTCACACGGGACTAGCGGGAGTAGGGACCAGTACTTC.